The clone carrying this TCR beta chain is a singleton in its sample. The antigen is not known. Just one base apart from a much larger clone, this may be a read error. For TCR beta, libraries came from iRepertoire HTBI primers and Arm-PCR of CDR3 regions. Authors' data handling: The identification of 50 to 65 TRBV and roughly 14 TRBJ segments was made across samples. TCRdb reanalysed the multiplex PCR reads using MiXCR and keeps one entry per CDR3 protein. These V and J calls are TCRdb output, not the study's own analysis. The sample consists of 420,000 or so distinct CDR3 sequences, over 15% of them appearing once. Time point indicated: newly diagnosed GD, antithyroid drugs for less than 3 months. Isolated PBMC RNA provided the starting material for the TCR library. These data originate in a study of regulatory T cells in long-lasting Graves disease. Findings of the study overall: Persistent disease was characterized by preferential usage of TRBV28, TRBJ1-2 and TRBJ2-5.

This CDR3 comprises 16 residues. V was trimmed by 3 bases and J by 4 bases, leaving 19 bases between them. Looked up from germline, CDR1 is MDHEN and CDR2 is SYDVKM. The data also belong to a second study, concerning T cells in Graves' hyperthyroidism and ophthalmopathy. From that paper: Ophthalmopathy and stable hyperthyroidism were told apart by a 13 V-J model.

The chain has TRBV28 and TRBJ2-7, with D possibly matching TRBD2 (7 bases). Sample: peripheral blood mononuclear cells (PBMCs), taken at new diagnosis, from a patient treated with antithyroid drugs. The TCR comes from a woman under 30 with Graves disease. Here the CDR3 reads CASSFLVGGPTYEQYF. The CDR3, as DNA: TGTGCCAGCAGTTTCCTAGTCGGGGGGCCGACGTACGAGCAGTACTTC.